A selection of T cell receptor beta chains follows, all from one sample in a study of OX40 agonist ivuxolimab in advanced cancers. Sequencing was performed with immunoSEQ multiplex PCR; in TCRdb, only in-frame clones are kept and a portion is missing. The sample contains tens of thousands of clones, around 89% of which appear only once. This sample comprised CD4+ or CD8+ T cells sorted from blood, obtained in a trial of the OX40 agonist ivuxolimab. The receptors derive from an adult with an advanced solid tumor such as melanoma, head and neck, liver or kidney cancer. The CDR3 runs from the conserved cysteine through the conserved F or W. Size is omitted from some rows. Given values are once, few, many or a class for expanded clones.

clone_size v_call cdr3_aa
. TRBV27 CASSFYGTGNYGYTF
. TRBV7-9 CASSLASRFYNEQFF
. TRBV4-1 CASSQDRGSLRGDTQYF
. TRBV7-7 CASSLGGGTETQYF
. TRBV10-3 CAISEGGGVGETQYF
once TRBV19 CASTSTRDSYNEQFF
. TRBV5-4 CASSLRRTGTEAFF
. TRBV10-3 CATTPGDSKSYEQYF
. TRBV7-9 CASSALAGGPGEQFF
. TRBV9 CASSPGTGSYNEQFF
. TRBV5-1 CASSLGIGSFGTQYF
. TRBV19 CASSQGAGETQYF
. TRBV9 CASSPSGHNEQFF
. TRBV7-2 CASSTSGNTYEQYF
. TRBV4-1 CASSQDGAGALFSGANVLTF
. TRBV5-5 CASSPYETDNYGYTF
few TRBV19 CASSILPSSTDTQYF
. TRBV29-1 CSVESSGSTDTQYF
. TRBV18 CASSPGTGPYEQYF
. TRBV12-5 CASGLVYDVGRDGYTF
. TRBV2 CASKQSAGGNEQFF
. TRBV6-6 CATQDRTNMNTEAFF
once TRBV18 CASSPRTSGSTDTQYF
. TRBV5-1 CASSSTIAGRDGELFF
. TRBV10-3 CAIRDAGFDGNQPQHF
. TRBV18 CASSPRTGGANHEQYF
once TRBV19 CASSILLGTGEKLFF
. TRBV11-3 CASSLDGVKETQYF
. TRBV7-7 CASSSGTGGEDEQFF
. TRBV7-6 CASSRDTQETQYF
. TRBV7-9 CASSASGNTGELFF
. TRBV10-2 CASSDSGSSYNEQFF
. TRBV30 CAWGNFQETQYF
. TRBV19 CASSIALSGNTIYF
. TRBV11-2 CASSLVWAAQETQYF
few TRBV29-1 CSVGDRNYGYTF
once TRBV5-1 CASSAGGTDTQYF